This T cell receptor (beta chain) is from a study of cytomegalovirus exposure and HLA in healthy donors. Study details: A subsequent analysis stated that the 120 or so validation repertoires were run on the same platform as the approximately 660 first-cohort repertoires.

The germline V gene encodes CDR1 SGDLS and CDR2 YYNGEE. V shed 0 bases, J shed 4 bases, and the junction held 4 bases outside the gene matches. The CDR3 loop spans 16 amino acids. On this clone: No antigen is known for it.

Here immunoSEQ multiplex PCR was the method, and the copy in TCRdb shows in-frame clones only, minus some. The table records 70,000 to 80,000 clones, roughly 94% of them present only once. General study findings and limits: Overall, approximately 150 TCR beta chains were annotated as cytomegalovirus-associated. With high specificity and sensitivity, the classifier reportedly diagnosed cytomegalovirus status.

Sequenced material: PBMCs. The chain has TRBV9 and TRBJ2-1, with TRBD2 matching over 10 bases. The sequence derives from a woman under 30 in good health and CMV-seropositive. The chain's CDR3 is CASSVDGSGGYNEQFF. The CDR3 bases are TGTGCCAGCAGCGTAGATGGTAGCGGGGGGTACAATGAGCAGTTCTTC.